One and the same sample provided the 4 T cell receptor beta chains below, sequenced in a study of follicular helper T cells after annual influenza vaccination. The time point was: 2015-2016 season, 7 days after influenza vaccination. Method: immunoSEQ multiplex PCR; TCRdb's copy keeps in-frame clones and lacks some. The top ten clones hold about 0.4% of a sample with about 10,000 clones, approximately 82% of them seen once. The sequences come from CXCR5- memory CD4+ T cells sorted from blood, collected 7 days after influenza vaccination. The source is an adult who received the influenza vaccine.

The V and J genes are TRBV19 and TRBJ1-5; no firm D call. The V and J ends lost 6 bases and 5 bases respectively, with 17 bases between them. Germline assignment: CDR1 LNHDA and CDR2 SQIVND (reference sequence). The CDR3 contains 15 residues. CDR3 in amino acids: CASSFGWEGHQPQHF. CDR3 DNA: TGTGCCAGTAGCTTCGGATGGGAAGGGCATCAGCCCCAGCATTTT.

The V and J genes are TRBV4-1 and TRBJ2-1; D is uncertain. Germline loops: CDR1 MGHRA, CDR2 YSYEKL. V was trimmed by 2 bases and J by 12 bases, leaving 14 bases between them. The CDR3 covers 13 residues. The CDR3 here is CASSQIPGSGQFF. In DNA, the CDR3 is TGCGCCAGCAGCCAAATTCCGGGCTCGGGGCAGTTCTTC.

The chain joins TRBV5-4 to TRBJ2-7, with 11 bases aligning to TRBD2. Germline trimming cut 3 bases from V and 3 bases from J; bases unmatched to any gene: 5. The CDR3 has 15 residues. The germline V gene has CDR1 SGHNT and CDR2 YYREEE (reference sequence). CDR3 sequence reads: CASSSFSGGDYEQYF. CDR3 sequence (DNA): TGTGCCAGCAGCTCGTTTAGCGGGGGGGACTACGAGCAGTACTTC.

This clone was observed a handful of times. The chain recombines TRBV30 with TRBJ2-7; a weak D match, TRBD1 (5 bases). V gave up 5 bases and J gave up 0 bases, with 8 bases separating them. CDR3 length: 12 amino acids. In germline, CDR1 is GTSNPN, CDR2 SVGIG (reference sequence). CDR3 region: CAWVDNSYEQYF. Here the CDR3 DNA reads TGTGCCTGGGTGGACAACTCCTACGAGCAGTACTTC.